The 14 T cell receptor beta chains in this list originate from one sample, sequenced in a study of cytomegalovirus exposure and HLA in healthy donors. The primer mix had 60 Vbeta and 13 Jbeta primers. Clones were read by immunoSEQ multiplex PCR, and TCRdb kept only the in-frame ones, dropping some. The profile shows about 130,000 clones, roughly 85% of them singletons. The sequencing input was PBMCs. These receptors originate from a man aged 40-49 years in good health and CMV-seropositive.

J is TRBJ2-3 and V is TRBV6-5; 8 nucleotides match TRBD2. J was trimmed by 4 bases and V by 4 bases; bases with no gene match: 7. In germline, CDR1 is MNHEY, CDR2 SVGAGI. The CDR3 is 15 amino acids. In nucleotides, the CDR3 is TGTGCCAGCAGTTCCGGGACTAGTGGGGCAGATACGCAGTATTTT. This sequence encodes CASSSGTSGADTQYF.

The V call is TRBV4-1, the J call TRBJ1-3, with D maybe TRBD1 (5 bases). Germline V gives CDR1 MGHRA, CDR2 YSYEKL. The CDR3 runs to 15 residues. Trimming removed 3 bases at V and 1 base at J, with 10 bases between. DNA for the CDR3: TGCGCCAGCAGCCAGGAGGGGTTTTCTGGAAACACCATATATTTT. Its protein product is CASSQEGFSGNTIYF.

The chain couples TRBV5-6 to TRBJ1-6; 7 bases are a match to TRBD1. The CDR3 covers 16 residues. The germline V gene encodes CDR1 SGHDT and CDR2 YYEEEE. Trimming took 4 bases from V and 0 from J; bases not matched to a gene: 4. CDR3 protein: CASSVTGSSYNSPLHF. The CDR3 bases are TGTGCCAGCAGCGTGACAGGGAGCTCCTATAATTCACCCCTCCACTTT. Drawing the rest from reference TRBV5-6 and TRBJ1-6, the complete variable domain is DAGVTQSPTHLIKTRGQQVTLRCSPKSGHDTVSWYQQALGQGPQFIFQYYEEEERQRGNFPDRFSGHQFPNYSSELNVNALLLGDSALYLCASSVTGSSYNSPLHFGNGTRLTVT.

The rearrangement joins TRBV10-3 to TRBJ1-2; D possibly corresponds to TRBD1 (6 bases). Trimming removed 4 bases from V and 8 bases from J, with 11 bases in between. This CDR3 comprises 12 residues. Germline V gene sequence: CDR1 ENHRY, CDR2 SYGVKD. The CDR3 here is CAISGGRGGYTF. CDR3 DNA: TGTGCCATCAGTGGGGGCAGGGGAGGCTACACCTTC.

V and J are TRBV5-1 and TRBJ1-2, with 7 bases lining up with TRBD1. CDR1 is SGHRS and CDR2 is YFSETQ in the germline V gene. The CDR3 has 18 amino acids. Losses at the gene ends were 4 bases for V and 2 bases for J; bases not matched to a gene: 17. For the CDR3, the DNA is TGCGCCAGCAGCCTAGAACCTGGCCCGGGACAGCTAAACTATGGCTACACCTTC. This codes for CASSLEPGPGQLNYGYTF.

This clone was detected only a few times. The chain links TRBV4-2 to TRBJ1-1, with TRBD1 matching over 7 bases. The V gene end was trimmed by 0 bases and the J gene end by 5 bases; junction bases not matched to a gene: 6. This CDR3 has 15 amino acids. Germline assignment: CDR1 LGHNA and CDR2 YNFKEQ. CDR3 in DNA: TGTGCCAGCAGCCAAGAAGGGGGCGTAGGAACTGAAGCTTTCTTT. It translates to CASSQEGGVGTEAFF.

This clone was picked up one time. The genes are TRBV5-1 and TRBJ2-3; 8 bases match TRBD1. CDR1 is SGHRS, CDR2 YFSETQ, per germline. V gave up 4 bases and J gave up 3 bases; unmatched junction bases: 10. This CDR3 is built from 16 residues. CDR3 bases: TGCGCCAGCAGCCCCACGGGACAGGCAGTAACAGATACGCAGTATTTT. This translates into CASSPTGQAVTDTQYF.

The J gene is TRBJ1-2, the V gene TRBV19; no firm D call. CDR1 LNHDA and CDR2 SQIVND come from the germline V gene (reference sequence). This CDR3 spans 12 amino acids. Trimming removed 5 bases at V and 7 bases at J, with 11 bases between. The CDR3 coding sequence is TGTGCCAGTAGTGGCGGTGAGGCTGGCTACACCTTC. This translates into CASSGGEAGYTF.

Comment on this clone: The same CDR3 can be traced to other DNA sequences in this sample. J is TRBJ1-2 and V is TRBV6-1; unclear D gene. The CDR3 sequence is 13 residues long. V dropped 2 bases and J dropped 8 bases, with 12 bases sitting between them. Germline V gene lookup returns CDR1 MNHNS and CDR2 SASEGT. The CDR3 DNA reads TGTGCCAGCAGTGAATCCGGGTACCAGGGCTACACCTTC. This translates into CASSESGYQGYTF.

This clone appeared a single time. This CDR3 is CASSLARETQYF. CDR3 DNA: TGTGCCAGCAGCTTAGCCAGGGAGACCCAGTACTTC. This chain uses TRBV7-2 with TRBJ2-5; D not certain. CDR3 size: 12 residues. The V gene lost 0 bases and the J gene lost 5 bases, with 4 bases spanning the gap. Germline assignment: CDR1 SGHTA and CDR2 FQGNSA.

The CDR3: CASSFQSGTGPSEQYF. The CDR3 nucleotides read TGTGCCAGCAGTTTCCAATCCGGGACAGGGCCTAGCGAGCAGTACTTC. This chain connects TRBV27 to TRBJ2-7, with 9 bases that match TRBD1. Unmatched junction bases numbered 12, after V lost 3 bases and J lost 6 bases. This CDR3 comprises 16 residues. Germline values: CDR1 MNHEY, CDR2 SMNVEV (reference sequence).

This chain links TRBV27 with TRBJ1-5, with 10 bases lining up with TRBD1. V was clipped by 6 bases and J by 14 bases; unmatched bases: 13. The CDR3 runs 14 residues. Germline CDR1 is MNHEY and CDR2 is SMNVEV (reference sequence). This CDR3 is CASRSSTGGGYKHF. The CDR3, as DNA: TGTGCCAGCAGGTCATCGACAGGGGGCGGCTACAAGCATTTT.

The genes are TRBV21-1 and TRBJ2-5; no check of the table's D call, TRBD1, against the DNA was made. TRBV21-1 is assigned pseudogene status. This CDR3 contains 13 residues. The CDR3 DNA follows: TGTGCCAGCAGCAAGGGGACAGAAGAGACCCAGTACTTC. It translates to CASSKGTEETQYF.

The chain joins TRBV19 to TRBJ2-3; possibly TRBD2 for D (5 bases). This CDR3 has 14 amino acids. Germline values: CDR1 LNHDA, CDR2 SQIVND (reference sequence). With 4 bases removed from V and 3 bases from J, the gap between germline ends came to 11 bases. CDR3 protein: CASSTTGGTDTQYF. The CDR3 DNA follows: TGTGCCAGTAGTACGACCGGCGGGACAGATACGCAGTATTTT.